These 20 T cell receptor beta chains originate from one sample sequenced in a study of blood T cell repertoires in COVID-19. The assay was immunoSEQ multiplex PCR, and TCRdb's table has in-frame clones only and misses some. The sample includes fewer than 400,000 clones, 85% to 90% of them seen just once. Sequencing used peripheral blood. These receptors all stem from a woman in her 30s with COVID-19, enrolled during active disease.

In nucleotides, the CDR3 is TGCGCCAGCAGCTTGGCTCCGGGACACTTGAACACTGAAGCTTTCTTT. Translating it yields CASSLAPGHLNTEAFF. The rearrangement links TRBV5-1 to TRBJ1-1, with D possibly being TRBD1 (6 bases). CDR3 length: 16 amino acids. Trimming took 0 bases from V and 0 from J, leaving 12 bases between them. Germline lookup yields CDR1 SGHRS and CDR2 YFSETQ.

The rearrangement links TRBV10-3 to TRBJ1-1, with no clear D. This CDR3 has 11 residues. The ends were cut back, 3 bases at V and 6 bases at J, with 5 bases in the middle. The germline V gene encodes CDR1 ENHRY and CDR2 SYGVKD. As DNA, the CDR3 is TGTGCCATCAGTGAAAGCGCTGAAGCTTTCTTT. This translates into CAISESAEAFF.

The chain uses TRBV30 and TRBJ2-1, with D unclear. CDR1 and CDR2 (germline): GTSNPN, SVGIG (reference sequence). This CDR3 contains 11 residues. V was clipped by 6 bases and J by 7 bases, with 10 bases between them. CDR3 DNA sequence: TGTGCCTGCGTACTTAGAAATGAGCAGTTCTTC. Translation: CACVLRNEQFF.

The rearrangement uses TRBV4-1 and TRBJ2-1, with D perhaps TRBD2 (5 bases). Germline assignment: CDR1 MGHRA and CDR2 YSYEKL. V lost 6 bases, J lost 0 bases, and 12 bases lay in between. The CDR3 runs 15 residues. CDR3 region: CASRRTFSSYNEQFF. DNA of the CDR3: TGCGCCAGCAGAAGGACTTTCAGCTCCTACAATGAGCAGTTCTTC.

This clone was seen a single time. The CDR3 DNA reads as TGCGCCAGCAGCCAAGATCGGACTAGCGGGAGACAGCAGTACTTC. It translates to CASSQDRTSGRQQYF. This chain uses TRBV4-1 with TRBJ2-7, with 13 bases fitting TRBD2. The germline V gene encodes CDR1 MGHRA and CDR2 YSYEKL. This CDR3 is 15 amino acids long. The trim removed 0 bases at V and 8 bases at J, leaving 4 bases unmatched.

The rearrangement uses TRBV18 and TRBJ1-6; tentatively, D is TRBD1 (5 bases). The V and J ends lost 4 bases and 4 bases respectively, with 17 bases between them. Germline CDR1 reads KGHSH; CDR2 reads LQKENI. This CDR3 has 17 amino acids. The CDR3 nucleotides are TGTGCCAGCTCACAGACAGAGCCGCCTCCGTATAATTCACCCCTCCACTTT. This sequence encodes CASSQTEPPPYNSPLHF.

This clone was found once. V gene TRBV3-1 (or the pseudogene TRBV3-2) combines with J gene TRBJ2-3, with D possibly being TRBD2 (5 bases). V lost 7 bases, J lost 5 bases, and 13 bases lay in between. This CDR3 is 13 amino acids long. Germline values: CDR1 LGHDT, CDR2 YNNKEL (reference sequence). CDR3 amino acids: CASNPTGRDTQYF. The CDR3 nucleotides are TGTGCCAGCAACCCGACGGGGAGAGATACGCAGTATTTT.

V is TRBV2 and J is TRBJ1-1; D call uncertain. The CDR3 totals 14 residues. V was clipped by 1 base and J by 3 bases, with 9 bases between them. Germline assignment: CDR1 SNHLY and CDR2 FYNNEI. DNA for the CDR3: TGTGCCAGCAGTGAAGGGGGAGGATACACTGAAGCTTTCTTT. Amino acids: CASSEGGGYTEAFF.

J is TRBJ2-2 and V is TRBV30, with 8 bases lining up with TRBD2. Germline V gene sequence: CDR1 GTSNPN, CDR2 SVGIG (reference sequence). The trim removed 5 bases at V and 7 bases at J, leaving 12 bases unmatched. CDR3 size: 15 residues. CDR3 sequence: CAWGTGGRRDGELFF. CDR3 bases: TGTGCCTGGGGAACGGGAGGGCGACGGGACGGGGAGCTGTTTTTT. The whole variable domain, remainder taken from reference TRBV30 and TRBJ2-2, is SQTIHQWPATLVQPVGSPLSLECTVEGTSNPNLYWYRQAAGRGLQLLFYSVGIGQISSEVPQNLSASRPQDRQFILSSKKLLLSDSGFYLCAWGTGGRRDGELFFGEGSRLTVL.

This clone occurred once. The chain employs TRBV2 and TRBJ1-2; D is unclear. The germline V gene encodes CDR1 SNHLY and CDR2 FYNNEI. The CDR3 totals 12 residues. Trimming stripped 2 bases from V and 5 bases from J, with 6 bases between. CDR3 bases: TGTGCCAGCAGTGAACGTACTTATGGCTACACCTTC. Translating gives CASSERTYGYTF.

The chain employs TRBV27 and TRBJ2-1; D is perhaps TRBD1 (6 bases). The CDR3 consists of 15 residues. Trimming removed 3 bases at V and 0 bases at J, with 9 bases between. The germline V gene has CDR1 MNHEY and CDR2 SMNVEV (reference sequence). The CDR3 DNA is TGTGCCAGCAGTTTCAGGGGTAGCTCCTACAATGAGCAGTTCTTC. Residues: CASSFRGSSYNEQFF.

DNA for the CDR3: TGTGCCATCGCTAGCAGTAACACCGGGGAGCTGTTTTTT. Translating gives CAIASSNTGELFF. J is TRBJ2-2 and V is TRBV10-3; perhaps TRBD2 as D (5 bases). The CDR3 length is 13 residues. CDR1 ENHRY and CDR2 SYGVKD come from the germline V gene. With 8 bases removed from V and 2 bases from J, the gap between germline ends came to 9 bases.

CDR3 amino acids: CAIGSQVSGANVLTF. The CDR3 coding sequence is TGTGCCATCGGATCACAGGTCTCTGGGGCCAACGTCCTGACTTTC. The chain carries TRBV10-3 and TRBJ2-6, with TRBD1 as a possible D gene (5 bases). CDR3 length equals 15 residues. Trimming removed 8 bases at V and 0 bases at J, with 11 bases between. Looked up from germline, CDR1 is ENHRY and CDR2 is SYGVKD.

The chain employs TRBV5-4 and TRBJ1-3, with D perhaps TRBD1 (5 bases). In germline, CDR1 is SGHNT, CDR2 YYREEE (reference sequence). The CDR3 is made up of 15 amino acids. V was cut by 4 bases and J by 0 bases, with 11 bases left in between. CDR3 nucleotide sequence: TGTGCCAGCAGCCCTGACAGTTACTCTGGAAACACCATATATTTT. This sequence encodes CASSPDSYSGNTIYF.

The gene calls are TRBV24-1 and TRBJ1-1; a possible D gene is TRBD1 (5 bases). This CDR3 region has 13 residues. The germline V and J ends were trimmed by 3 bases and 5 bases, with 9 bases remaining between them. In germline, CDR1 is KGHDR, CDR2 SFDVKD. The CDR3 DNA reads TGTGCCACCAGTGATCCCAGGGTGACTGAAGCTTTCTTT. Amino acids: CATSDPRVTEAFF.

In the case of this clone: The sample carries other DNA sequences with the same CDR3. The chain carries TRBV6-5 and TRBJ1-1, with TRBD1 identical over 8 bases. Germline values: CDR1 MNHEY, CDR2 SVGAGI. After removal of 3 bases from V and 1 base from J, the junction contained 4 bases not matched to a gene. CDR3 size: 15 residues. The DNA of the CDR3 is TGTGCCAGCAGTTATTCCGGGACAGGGAACACTGAAGCTTTCTTT. This codes for CASSYSGTGNTEAFF.

The gene calls are TRBV19 and TRBJ1-2; TRBD1 agrees at 9 bases. With V trimmed by 6 bases and J by 1 base, 9 bases remained unmatched. There are 16 residues in the CDR3. CDR1 LNHDA and CDR2 SQIVND come from the germline V gene (reference sequence). The DNA of the CDR3 is TGTGCCAGTAGGGAAGTGGCGGGACAGGGTAACTATGGCTACACCTTC. Its translation is CASREVAGQGNYGYTF.

The chain couples TRBV19 to TRBJ2-5; weak D call: TRBD2 (5 bases). V was shortened by 5 bases and J by 2 bases, with 15 bases between the two germline ends. This CDR3 contains 15 residues. Germline assignment: CDR1 LNHDA and CDR2 SQIVND (reference sequence). As DNA, the CDR3 is TGTGCCAGTAGTGTAAGCGGTTCCAGTCAAGAGACCCAGTACTTC. Translated: CASSVSGSSQETQYF.

To note about this clone: This sample also contains other DNA sequences that code for the same CDR3. The chain employs TRBV27 and TRBJ1-4; D is uncertain. Germline-derived CDR1 and CDR2 are MNHEY and SMNVEV (reference sequence). Trimming took 3 bases from V and 7 from J, leaving 9 bases between them. The CDR3 runs to 13 residues. The CDR3 protein is CASSFSGFEKLFF. CDR3 coding DNA: TGTGCCAGCAGTTTTTCGGGTTTTGAAAAACTGTTTTTT. The full variable domain, with the rest looked up from reference TRBV27 and TRBJ1-4, is EAQVTQNPRYLITVTGKKLTVTCSQNMNHEYMSWYRQDPGLGLRQIYYSMNVEVTDKGDVPEGYKVSRKEKRNFPLILESPSPNQTSLYFCASSFSGFEKLFFGSGTQLSVL.

The chain joins TRBV3-1 (or the pseudogene TRBV3-2) to TRBJ2-7, with 8 bases fitting TRBD1. CDR1 LGHDT and CDR2 YNNKEL come from the germline V gene (reference sequence). The CDR3 extends over 16 amino acids. V shed 1 base, J shed 1 base, and the junction held 6 bases outside the gene matches. The CDR3 loop reads CASSQAAQGASYEQYF. The CDR3 DNA is TGTGCCAGCAGCCAAGCAGCCCAGGGGGCTTCCTACGAGCAGTACTTC.